Presented here are 15 T cell receptor beta chains from one specimen sequenced in a study of T cells in localized non-small cell lung cancer. Here immunoSEQ multiplex PCR was the method, and the copy in TCRdb shows in-frame clones only, minus some. The table lists tens of thousands of clones, roughly four fifths of them singletons. The source material was peripheral blood, sampled before any cancer treatment. The receptors were sampled from a male donor older than 55 with stage III squamous cell lung carcinoma.

The chain is built from TRBV2 and TRBJ2-1; TRBD2 is a possible D gene (7 bases). V lost 6 bases and J 11 bases, leaving 14 bases between the germline ends. CDR3 length: 12 amino acids. Germline-derived CDR1 and CDR2 are SNHLY and FYNNEI. The CDR3 nucleotides are TGTGCCAGCAGGCCGTCGGGGGGCCAGCAGTTCTTC. Encoded protein: CASRPSGGQQFF.

The rearrangement links TRBV2 to TRBJ2-1, with TRBD2 matching 9 bases. Germline assignment: CDR1 SNHLY and CDR2 FYNNEI. V shed 5 bases, J shed 4 bases, and the junction held 6 bases outside the gene matches. The CDR3 length is 15 residues. CDR3: CASSPTSGLYNEQFF. The CDR3 DNA reads as TGTGCCAGCAGTCCGACTAGCGGTTTATACAATGAGCAGTTCTTC.

V is TRBV5-1 and J is TRBJ1-3; D may be TRBD1 (5 bases). Germline V gene sequence: CDR1 SGHRS, CDR2 YFSETQ. This CDR3 has 15 residues. Trimming shortened V by 4 bases and J by 5 bases, and 16 bases separated the two germline ends. CDR3 in DNA: TGCGCCAGCAGCCCCTCCCGGGGCGGACGAAACACCATATATTTT. Amino acids: CASSPSRGGRNTIYF.

The table lists this clone with a few counts. This chain links TRBV2 with TRBJ1-1, with TRBD1 matching over 7 bases. V gave up 4 bases and J gave up 8 bases; unmatched junction bases: 4. CDR3 length equals 12 residues. Germline V gene data show CDR1 as SNHLY and CDR2 as FYNNEI. The CDR3 region has the DNA TGTGCCAGCAGTGCTGACAGGGAAGAAGCTTTCTTT. This sequence encodes CASSADREEAFF.

This chain links TRBV25-1 with TRBJ2-7; possible D gene TRBD2, 6 bases. This CDR3 is built from 12 residues. Looked up from germline, CDR1 is MGHDK and CDR2 is SYGVNS. With 0 bases removed from V and 10 bases from J, the gap between germline ends came to 10 bases. The DNA of the CDR3 is TGTGCCAGCAGTGAATACGGCGGGATCCAGTACTTC. It yields the protein CASSEYGGIQYF.

The chain joins TRBV7-9 to TRBJ1-2; 8 bases map to TRBD1. The V segment lost 1 base and the J segment 1 base; nucleotides outside the gene matches: 2. There are 15 residues in the CDR3. CDR1 SEHNR and CDR2 FQNEAQ come from the germline V gene (reference sequence). CDR3 sequence: CASSLGGQGNYGYTF. The CDR3, as DNA: TGTGCCAGCAGCTTAGGTGGACAGGGTAACTATGGCTACACCTTC. Combining the CDR3 with reference TRBV7-9 and TRBJ1-2 gives the whole variable domain DTGVSQNPRHKITKRGQNVTFRCDPISEHNRLYWYRQTLGQGPEFLTYFQNEAQLEKSRLLSDRFSAERPKGSFSTLEIQRTEQGDSAMYLCASSLGGQGNYGYTFGSGTRLTVV.

This clone was recorded a few times. The V call is TRBV7-2, the J call TRBJ1-2; no firm D call. Germline assignment: CDR1 SGHTA and CDR2 FQGNSA. V lost 2 bases, J lost 4 bases, and 11 bases lay in between. CDR3 length equals 14 residues. DNA of the CDR3: TGTGCCAGCAGCTTAAATATGCAGATCTATGGCTACACCTTC. It encodes CASSLNMQIYGYTF.

The chain recombines TRBV6-1 with TRBJ2-1, with TRBD1 identical over 9 bases. The germline gives CDR1 MNHNS, CDR2 SASEGT. The V gene end was trimmed by 7 bases and the J gene end by 5 bases; junction bases not matched to a gene: 9. The CDR3 length is 15 residues. The CDR3 bases are TGTGCCAGCAAGGGAGGGACAGGGTGGAACAATGAGCAGTTCTTC. Its protein product is CASKGGTGWNNEQFF.

The chain employs TRBV30 and TRBJ2-1; no firm D call. The CDR3 has 12 amino acids. V lost 6 bases and J lost 3, with 9 bases in between. Germline CDR1 reads GTSNPN; CDR2 reads SVGIG (reference sequence). The chain's CDR3 is CACGQVYNEQFF. The CDR3 nucleotides are TGTGCCTGTGGGCAAGTCTACAATGAGCAGTTCTTC.

The chain joins TRBV6-6 to TRBJ2-7; 8 bases fit TRBD1. This CDR3 region has 15 residues. With V trimmed by 6 bases and J by 1 base, 8 bases remained unmatched. Germline V gene data show CDR1 as MNHNY and CDR2 as SVGAGI (reference sequence). Here the CDR3 DNA reads TGTGCCAGCAGCTATGTACAGGGGGGATCCTACGAGCAGTACTTC. This sequence encodes CASSYVQGGSYEQYF.

This chain links TRBV6-1 with TRBJ2-7; tentatively, D is TRBD1 (6 bases). CDR3 length: 13 residues. CDR1 is MNHNS and CDR2 is SASEGT in the germline V gene. Trimming removed 6 bases at V and 2 bases at J, with 11 bases between. CDR3 residues: CASSKGHTYEQYF. The CDR3 DNA is TGTGCCAGCAGCAAGGGACATACCTACGAGCAGTACTTC.

The rearrangement uses TRBV6-4 and TRBJ2-2, with 9 bases fitting TRBD1. Germline trimming cut 6 bases from V and 6 bases from J; bases unmatched to any gene: 11. This CDR3 is built from 16 residues. The germline CDR1 and CDR2 sequences are MRHNA and SNTAGT. The CDR3 spells CASSRTGEGSAGELFF. CDR3 sequence (DNA): TGTGCCAGCAGCAGGACAGGGGAAGGTTCGGCCGGGGAGCTGTTTTTT.

The chain carries TRBV7-9 and TRBJ2-5, with 7 bases that match TRBD1. This CDR3 has 16 amino acids. In germline, CDR1 is SEHNR, CDR2 FQNEAQ (reference sequence). After removal of 5 bases from V and 3 bases from J, the junction contained 12 bases not matched to a gene. Written as DNA, the CDR3 is TGTGCCAGCAGCCCCCGGACAGGTGAAAAGGAAGAGACCCAGTACTTC. Translated, it gives CASSPRTGEKEETQYF.

The rearrangement joins TRBV5-4 to TRBJ1-2, with 10 bases that match TRBD1. The V gene end was trimmed by 4 bases and the J gene end by 4 bases; junction bases not matched to a gene: 4. This CDR3 is built from 14 residues. Germline CDR1 SGHNT, CDR2 YYREEE (reference sequence). Written as DNA, the CDR3 is TGTGCCAGCAGCCCGACAGGGGGCGGCTATGGCTACACCTTC. The encoded protein is CASSPTGGGYGYTF.

The chain links TRBV7-9 to TRBJ1-2; possible D gene TRBD1, 6 bases. V was shortened by 2 bases and J by 2 bases, with 15 bases between the two germline ends. The CDR3 sequence is 16 residues long. Germline CDR1 is SEHNR and CDR2 is FQNEAQ (reference sequence). The CDR3 DNA follows: TGTGCCAGCAGCTTACCTCAGGGCCAGGGGAACTATGGCTACACCTTC. As protein: CASSLPQGQGNYGYTF.